Sequencing of this TCR beta chain was carried out in a study of Ad26.COV2.S vaccination and SARS-CoV-2 variants. Study-level points and caveats: Those who received vaccine or placebo ended up with similar non-spike TCR breadth. After vaccination, reports described spike-specific CD8+ and CD4+ T cell responses as showing substantial breadth. Vaccinees showed greater spike-specific TCR breadth than placebo recipients. In TCR breadth and depth analyses, total T cell responses may have been underestimated.

As to this clone: Its antigen remains unknown.

Measured with immunoSEQ multiplex PCR; TCRdb has only the in-frame clones, and not every one. In the table there are roughly 140,000 clones, roughly 88% of which are singletons. In germline, CDR1 is MNHEY, CDR2 SMNVEV (reference sequence). J was trimmed by 2 bases and V by 6 bases; bases with no gene match: 5. The CDR3 sequence is 14 residues long. Source: peripheral blood, taken after recovery from COVID-19. This TCR came from a human donor who had recovered from COVID-19. The chain has TRBV27 and TRBJ2-3, with TRBD1 matching over 7 bases. This chain's CDR3 is CASRFGTATDTQYF. DNA of the CDR3: TGTGCCAGCAGATTTGGGACAGCCACAGATACGCAGTATTTT.